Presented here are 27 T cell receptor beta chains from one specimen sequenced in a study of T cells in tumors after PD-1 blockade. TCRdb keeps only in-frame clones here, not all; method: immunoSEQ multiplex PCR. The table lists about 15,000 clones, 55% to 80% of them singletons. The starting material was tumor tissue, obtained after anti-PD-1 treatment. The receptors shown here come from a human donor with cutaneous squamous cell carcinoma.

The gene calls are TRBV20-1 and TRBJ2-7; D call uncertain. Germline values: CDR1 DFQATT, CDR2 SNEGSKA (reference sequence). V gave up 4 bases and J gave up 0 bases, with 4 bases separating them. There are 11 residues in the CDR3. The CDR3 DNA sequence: TGCAGTGCTAAGAACTCCTACGAGCAGTACTTC. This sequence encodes CSAKNSYEQYF.

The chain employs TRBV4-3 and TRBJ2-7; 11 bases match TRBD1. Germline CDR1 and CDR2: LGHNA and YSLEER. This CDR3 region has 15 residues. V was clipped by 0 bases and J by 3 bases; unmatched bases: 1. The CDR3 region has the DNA TGCGCCAGCAGCCAAGAGGGACAGGGGGTCTACGAGCAGTACTTC. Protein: CASSQEGQGVYEQYF.

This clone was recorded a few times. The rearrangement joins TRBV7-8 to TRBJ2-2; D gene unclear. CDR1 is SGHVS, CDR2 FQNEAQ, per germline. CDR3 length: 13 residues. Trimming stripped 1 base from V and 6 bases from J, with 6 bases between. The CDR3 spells CASSLGSAGELFF. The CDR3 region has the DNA TGTGCCAGCAGCTTAGGGTCAGCCGGGGAGCTGTTTTTT.

CDR3 DNA: TGTGCCAGCACCGGGCTAGACAAGAACTATGGCTACACCTTC. Residues: CASTGLDKNYGYTF. This chain joins TRBV6-4 and TRBJ1-2, with unresolved D. Per the germline V gene, CDR1 is MRHNA and CDR2 is SNTAGT. Trimming left V 7 bases short and J 2 bases short, with 14 bases between. The CDR3 length is 14 residues.

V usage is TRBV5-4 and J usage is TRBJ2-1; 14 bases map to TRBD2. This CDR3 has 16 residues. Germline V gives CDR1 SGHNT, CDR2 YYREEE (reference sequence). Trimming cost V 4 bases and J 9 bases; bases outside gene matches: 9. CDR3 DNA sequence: TGTGCCAGCAGCGCTGGGACTAGCGGGAGTCGAGGTGAGCAGTTCTTC. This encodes CASSAGTSGSRGEQFF.

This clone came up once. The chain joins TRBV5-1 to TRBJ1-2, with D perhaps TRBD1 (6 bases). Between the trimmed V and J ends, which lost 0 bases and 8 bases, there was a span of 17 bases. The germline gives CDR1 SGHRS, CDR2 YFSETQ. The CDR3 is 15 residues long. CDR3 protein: CASSLEGEAGRGYTF. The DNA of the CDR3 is TGCGCCAGCAGCTTGGAGGGGGAGGCAGGGAGAGGCTACACCTTC.

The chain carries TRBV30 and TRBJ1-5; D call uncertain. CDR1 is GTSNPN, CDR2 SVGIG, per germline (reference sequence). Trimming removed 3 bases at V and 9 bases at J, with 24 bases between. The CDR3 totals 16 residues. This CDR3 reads CAWRPHLDGSQGPQHF. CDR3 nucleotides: TGTGCCTGGAGACCCCATCTTGACGGCTCCCAAGGGCCCCAGCATTTT.

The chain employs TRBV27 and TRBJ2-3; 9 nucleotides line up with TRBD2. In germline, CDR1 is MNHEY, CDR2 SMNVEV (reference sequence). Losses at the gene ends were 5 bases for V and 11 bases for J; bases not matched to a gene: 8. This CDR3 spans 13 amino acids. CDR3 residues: CASSMAGGYEQYF. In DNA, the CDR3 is TGTGCCAGCAGTATGGCGGGGGGGTATGAGCAGTATTTT.

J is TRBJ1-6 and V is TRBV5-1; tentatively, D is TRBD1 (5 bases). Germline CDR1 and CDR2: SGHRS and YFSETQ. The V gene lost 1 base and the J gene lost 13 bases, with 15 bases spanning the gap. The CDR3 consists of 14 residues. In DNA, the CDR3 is TGCGCCAGCAGCTTGAGCAGGGAAGGGGCGCCCCTCCACTTT. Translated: CASSLSREGAPLHF.

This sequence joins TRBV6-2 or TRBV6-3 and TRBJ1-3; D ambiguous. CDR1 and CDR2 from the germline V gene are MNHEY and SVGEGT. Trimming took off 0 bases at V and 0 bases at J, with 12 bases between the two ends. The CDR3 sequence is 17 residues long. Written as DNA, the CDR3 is TGTGCCAGCAGTTACTCGCTCCAGGCCGTCTCTGGAAACACCATATATTTT. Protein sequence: CASSYSLQAVSGNTIYF.

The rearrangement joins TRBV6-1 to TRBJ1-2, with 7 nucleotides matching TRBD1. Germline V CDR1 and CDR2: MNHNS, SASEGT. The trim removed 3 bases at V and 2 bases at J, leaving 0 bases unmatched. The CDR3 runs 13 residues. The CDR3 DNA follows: TGTGCCAGCAGTGAGGGACAGAACTATGGCTACACCTTC. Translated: CASSEGQNYGYTF.

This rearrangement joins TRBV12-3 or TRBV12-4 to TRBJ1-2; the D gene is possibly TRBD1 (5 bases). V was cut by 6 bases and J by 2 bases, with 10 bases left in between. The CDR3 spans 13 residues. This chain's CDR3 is CASSLTGNYGYTF. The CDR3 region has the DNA TGTGCCAGCAGCCTAACAGGCAACTATGGCTACACCTTC.

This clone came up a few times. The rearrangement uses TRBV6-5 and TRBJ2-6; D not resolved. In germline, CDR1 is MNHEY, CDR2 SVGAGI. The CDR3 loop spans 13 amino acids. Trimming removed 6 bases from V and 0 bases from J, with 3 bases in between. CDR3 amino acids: CASSLSGANVLTF. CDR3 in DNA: TGTGCCAGCAGCCTCTCTGGGGCCAACGTCCTGACTTTC.

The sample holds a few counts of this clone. The chain's CDR3 is CASSQDRVNSPLHF. The CDR3 DNA sequence: TGCGCCAGCAGCCAGGACAGGGTGAATTCACCCCTCCACTTT. The genes are TRBV5-1 and TRBJ1-6, with 8 bases fitting TRBD1. With V trimmed by 4 bases and J by 7 bases, 4 bases remained unmatched. CDR1 is SGHRS and CDR2 is YFSETQ in the germline V gene. This CDR3 has 14 residues.

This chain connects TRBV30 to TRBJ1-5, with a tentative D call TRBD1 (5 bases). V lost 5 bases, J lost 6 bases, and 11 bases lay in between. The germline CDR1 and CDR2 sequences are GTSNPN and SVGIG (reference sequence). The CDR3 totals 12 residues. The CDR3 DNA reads TGTGCCTGGGGGGGGGTAAGTCAGCCCCAGCATTTT. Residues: CAWGGVSQPQHF.

The DNA of the CDR3 is TGTGCCAGCACCAGACTCGCGGACCTCGGCGATACGCAGTATTTT. This encodes CASTRLADLGDTQYF. The V and J genes are TRBV28 and TRBJ2-3; D ambiguous. CDR3 length: 15 residues. Germline CDR1 MDHEN, CDR2 SYDVKM. With 7 bases removed from V and 6 bases from J, the gap between germline ends came to 20 bases.

In nucleotides, the CDR3 is TGTGCCAGAAGCTTGAGGCTTATTCAACACCCGGGACTAGCGGGCCCGAACATTTACGAGCAGTACTTC. It codes for CARSLRLIQHPGLAGPNIYEQYF. The chain employs TRBV5-3 and TRBJ2-7; 12 bases agree with TRBD2. TRBV5-3 is treated as an ORF (open reading frame) with a function not yet certain. The CDR3 consists of 23 residues. Trimming at V came to 1 base and at J to 4 bases, leaving 27 bases not matched to a gene.

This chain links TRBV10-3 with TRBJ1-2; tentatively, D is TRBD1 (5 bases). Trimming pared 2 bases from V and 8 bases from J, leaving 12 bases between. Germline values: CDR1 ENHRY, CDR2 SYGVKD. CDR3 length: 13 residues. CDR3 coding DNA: TGTGCCATCAGTGAGGGGCAGGGTCGAGGCTACACCTTC. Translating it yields CAISEGQGRGYTF.

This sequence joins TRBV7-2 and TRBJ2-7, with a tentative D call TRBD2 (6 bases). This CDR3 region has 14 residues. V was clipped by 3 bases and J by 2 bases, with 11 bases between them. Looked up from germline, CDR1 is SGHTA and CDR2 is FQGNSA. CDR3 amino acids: CASSFGGETYEQYF. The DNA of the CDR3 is TGTGCCAGCAGCTTCGGGGGAGAGACCTACGAGCAGTACTTC. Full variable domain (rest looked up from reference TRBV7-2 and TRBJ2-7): GAGVSQSPSNKVTEKGKDVELRCDPISGHTALYWYRQSLGQGLEFLIYFQGNSAPDKSGLPSDRFSAERTGGSVSTLTIQRTQQEDSAVYLCASSFGGETYEQYFGPGTRLTVT.

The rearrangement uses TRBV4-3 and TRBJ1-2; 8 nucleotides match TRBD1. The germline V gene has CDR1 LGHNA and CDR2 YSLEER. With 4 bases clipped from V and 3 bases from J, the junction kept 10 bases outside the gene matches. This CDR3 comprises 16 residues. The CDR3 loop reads CASSPGYDRGHYGYTF. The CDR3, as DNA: TGCGCCAGCAGCCCCGGCTACGACAGGGGTCACTATGGCTACACCTTC.

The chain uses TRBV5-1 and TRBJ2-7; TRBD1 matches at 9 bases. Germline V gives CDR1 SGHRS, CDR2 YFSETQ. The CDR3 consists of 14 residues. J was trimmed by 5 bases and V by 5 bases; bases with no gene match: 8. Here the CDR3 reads CASRSGQGFNEQYF. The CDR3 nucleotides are TGCGCCAGCAGATCGGGACAGGGTTTTAACGAGCAGTACTTC.

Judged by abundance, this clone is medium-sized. The CDR3: CASSLTGNRNYGYTF. CDR3 bases: TGTGCCAGCAGTTTAACGGGTAATAGGAACTATGGCTACACCTTC. V usage is TRBV28 and J usage is TRBJ1-2; D gene ambiguous. This CDR3 comprises 15 residues. V was clipped by 2 bases and J by 2 bases, with 12 bases between them. Per the germline V gene, CDR1 is MDHEN and CDR2 is SYDVKM.

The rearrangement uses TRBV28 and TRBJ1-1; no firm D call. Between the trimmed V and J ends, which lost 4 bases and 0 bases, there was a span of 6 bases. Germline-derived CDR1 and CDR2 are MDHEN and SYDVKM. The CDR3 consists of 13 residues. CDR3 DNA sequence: TGTGCCAGCAGTTCTACAGTGAACACTGAAGCTTTCTTT. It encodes CASSSTVNTEAFF.

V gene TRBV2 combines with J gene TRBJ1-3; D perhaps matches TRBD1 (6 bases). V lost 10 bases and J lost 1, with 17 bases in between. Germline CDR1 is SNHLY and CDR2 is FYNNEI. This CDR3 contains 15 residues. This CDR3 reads CAILTTGPSGNTIYF. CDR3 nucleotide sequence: TGTGCCATCTTAACGACAGGCCCATCTGGAAACACCATATATTTT.

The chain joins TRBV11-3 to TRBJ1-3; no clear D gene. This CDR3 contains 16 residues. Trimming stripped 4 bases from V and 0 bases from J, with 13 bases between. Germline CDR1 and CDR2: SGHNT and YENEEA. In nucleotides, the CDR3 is TGTGCCAGCAGCTACAACCCAGCGAGCTCTGGAAACACCATATATTTT. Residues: CASSYNPASSGNTIYF.

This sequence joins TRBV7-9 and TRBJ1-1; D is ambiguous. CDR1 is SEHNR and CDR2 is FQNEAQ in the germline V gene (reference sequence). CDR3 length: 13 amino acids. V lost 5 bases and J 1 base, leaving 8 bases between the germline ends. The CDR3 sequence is CASSPLTNTEAFF. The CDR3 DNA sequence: TGTGCCAGCAGCCCCCTAACGAACACTGAAGCTTTCTTT.

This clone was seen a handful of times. CDR3 region: CASSELGTGGLNEQFF. CDR3 in DNA: TGCGCCAGCAGTGAATTAGGGACAGGGGGCCTGAATGAGCAGTTCTTC. The V gene is TRBV10-1, the J gene TRBJ2-1, with 12 bases fitting TRBD1. This CDR3 has 16 amino acids. Germline assignment: CDR1 WNHNN and CDR2 SYGVQD (reference sequence). The J segment lost 7 bases and the V segment lost 3 bases, leaving 7 bases of the junction unmatched.